Each of the 15 T cell receptor beta chains below was sequenced from the same sample in a study of T-cell reconstitution after alpha-beta-depleted transplantation in children. Using unique molecular identifiers, the investigators prepared the TCRbeta library. Via MiXCR, TCRdb re-called the PCR reads, giving one row per CDR3 protein. Of about 130,000 distinct CDR3 sequences listed, 8.5% to 10% are singletons. The starting material was PBMCs, mostly from graft donor cells, obtained 180 days after TCRalphabeta/CD19-depleted stem cell transplant. The receptors were gathered from a girl under three years old who had a stem cell transplant for combined immunodeficiency, so the T cells may come from the graft donor.

This clonotype was counted many times. The V call is TRBV12-3 or TRBV12-4, the J call TRBJ2-5; a weak D match, TRBD1 (6 bases). Trimming shortened V by 6 bases and J by 2 bases, and 22 bases separated the two germline ends. This CDR3 comprises 17 residues. In DNA, the CDR3 is TGTGCCAGCAGCTTGACCCGGAGGACAGCCCAACAAGAGACCCAGTACTTC. Its protein is CASSLTRRTAQQETQYF.

This clonotype was observed a handful of times. The V and J genes are TRBV5-1 and TRBJ2-5; 14 bases map to TRBD2. Trimming removed 4 bases from V and 3 bases from J; junction bases left unmatched: 5. Germline CDR1 is SGHRS and CDR2 is YFSETQ. This CDR3 comprises 16 residues. The CDR3 coding sequence is TGCGCCAGCAGCCCTCTGGGACTAGCGGGGGAAGAGACCCAGTACTTC. Its translation is CASSPLGLAGEETQYF.

A few counts support this clonotype. V is TRBV29-1 and J is TRBJ2-2; a weak D match, TRBD1 (6 bases). CDR1 is SQVTM and CDR2 is ANQGSEA in the germline V gene. Trimming stripped 1 base from V and 2 bases from J, with 20 bases between. CDR3 length equals 18 residues. CDR3 bases: TGCAGCGTTGAAGGAGGAGTGGACAGCTCATCCAACACCGGGGAGCTGTTTTTT. Its translation: CSVEGGVDSSSNTGELFF.

Only a few counts were recorded for this clonotype. The chain links TRBV20-1 to TRBJ2-7; D may be TRBD2 (5 bases). Germline CDR1 reads DFQATT; CDR2 reads SNEGSKA (reference sequence). The V end lost 0 bases, the J end lost 2 bases, and 11 bases lay between the germline ends. The CDR3 consists of 14 residues. The CDR3 protein is CSARDEGNPYEQYF. Written as DNA, the CDR3 is TGCAGTGCTAGAGATGAGGGTAATCCCTACGAGCAGTACTTC.

This clonotype was seen a handful of times. This chain uses TRBV7-2 with TRBJ1-2; the D gene is possibly TRBD1 (5 bases). The V gene's germline CDR1 is SGHTA and CDR2 FQGNSA. The CDR3 runs to 14 residues. Trimming shortened V by 5 bases and J by 14 bases, and 24 bases separated the two germline ends. CDR3 in amino acids: CASSQRGTAFRWTF. The CDR3 region has the DNA TGTGCCAGCAGCCAGAGGGGCACGGCCTTTCGATGGACCTTC. Drawing the rest from reference TRBV7-2 and TRBJ1-2, the complete variable domain is GAGVSQSPSNKVTEKGKDVELRCDPISGHTALYWYRQSLGQGLEFLIYFQGNSAPDKSGLPSDRFSAERTGGSVSTLTIQRTQQEDSAVYLCASSQRGTAFRWTFGSGTRLTVV.

This clonotype was counted between two and nine times. J is TRBJ2-5 and V is TRBV5-4; D might be TRBD1 (6 bases). The germline V and J ends were trimmed by 4 bases and 5 bases, with 12 bases remaining between them. There are 13 residues in the CDR3. CDR1 and CDR2 (germline): SGHNT, YYREEE (reference sequence). Written as DNA, the CDR3 is TGTGCCAGCAGCCCGCAGGGGATTGAGACCCAGTACTTC. It is translated as CASSPQGIETQYF.

This clonotype has at least ten counts. This chain connects TRBV6-6 to TRBJ1-5; D not certain. Germline CDR1 is MNHNY and CDR2 is SVGAGI (reference sequence). V was trimmed by 2 bases and J by 3 bases, leaving 2 bases between them. The CDR3 length is 12 residues. This chain's CDR3 is CASSYANQPQHF. The CDR3 DNA reads as TGTGCCAGCAGTTACGCCAATCAGCCCCAGCATTTT.

The gene calls are TRBV20-1 and TRBJ2-3; 10 nucleotides line up with TRBD2. The germline V gene encodes CDR1 DFQATT and CDR2 SNEGSKA (reference sequence). With V trimmed by 0 bases and J by 2 bases, 8 bases remained unmatched. This CDR3 comprises 17 residues. The CDR3 is CSARDSWTSGLTDTQYF. DNA of the CDR3: TGCAGTGCTAGAGACTCCTGGACTAGCGGTCTCACAGATACGCAGTATTTT.

This clonotype was seen only a few times. The chain employs TRBV9 and TRBJ2-3; 10 bases are shared with TRBD1. V trimming: 3 bases; J trimming: 2 bases; junction bases outside the gene matches: 6. Germline-derived CDR1 and CDR2 are SGDLS and YYNGEE. This CDR3 has 16 residues. The CDR3: CASSARTGGVTDTQYF. CDR3 sequence (DNA): TGTGCCAGCAGCGCCCGGACAGGGGGGGTCACAGATACGCAGTATTTT.

The V gene is TRBV20-1, the J gene TRBJ1-2, with D possibly matching TRBD1 (6 bases). Germline lookup yields CDR1 DFQATT and CDR2 SNEGSKA (reference sequence). V shed 3 bases and J shed 2 bases, with 7 bases lying between them. The CDR3 is 12 residues long. CDR3 bases: TGCAGTGCTAGGGACAGCAACTATGGCTACACCTTC. Its translation: CSARDSNYGYTF.

The genes are TRBV3-1 and TRBJ1-3; D is uncertain. The CDR3 spans 13 residues. V lost 10 bases and J lost 4, with 14 bases in between. Germline CDR1 LGHDT, CDR2 YNNKEL (reference sequence). This CDR3 reads CATGVGSGNTIYF. CDR3 sequence (DNA): TGTGCCACCGGGGTAGGGAGCGGAAACACCATATATTTT.

This clonotype was observed at least ten times. The V and J genes are TRBV11-2 and TRBJ2-2; perhaps D is TRBD1 or TRBD2 (7 bases each). V lost 5 bases and J lost 2, with 18 bases in between. Germline assignment: CDR1 SGHAT and CDR2 FQNNGV. The CDR3 is 17 residues long. The CDR3 loop reads CASSLGRGTKNTGELFF. The CDR3 bases are TGTGCCAGCAGCCTAGGCAGGGGGACTAAAAACACCGGGGAGCTGTTTTTT.

This chain joins TRBV20-1 and TRBJ2-2; 9 nucleotides match TRBD1. V lost 6 bases and J lost 1; bases outside the gene matches: 6. The V gene's germline CDR1 is DFQATT and CDR2 SNEGSKA (reference sequence). The CDR3 runs to 15 residues. The CDR3 bases are TGCAGTGCCAAAGCGGGACAGGGGAACACCGGGGAGCTGTTTTTT. Residues: CSAKAGQGNTGELFF.

The rearrangement joins TRBV9 to TRBJ1-2, with D possibly matching TRBD1 (6 bases). The CDR3 sequence is 17 residues long. Germline V gene sequence: CDR1 SGDLS, CDR2 YYNGEE. The ends were cut back, 4 bases at V and 0 bases at J, with 19 bases in the middle. CDR3 residues: CASSRGQSYSSNYGYTF. CDR3 nucleotides: TGTGCCAGCAGCCGAGGACAGTCCTACTCTTCTAACTATGGCTACACCTTC.

The V gene is TRBV6-1, the J gene TRBJ1-4; the D is unclear. The CDR3 runs 15 residues. V was shortened by 3 bases and J by 8 bases, with 16 bases between the two germline ends. Germline V CDR1 and CDR2: MNHNS, SASEGT. DNA for the CDR3: TGTGCCAGCAGTGACCCGCCAGGAGGAGAGGAAAAACTGTTTTTT. Encoded protein: CASSDPPGGEEKLFF.